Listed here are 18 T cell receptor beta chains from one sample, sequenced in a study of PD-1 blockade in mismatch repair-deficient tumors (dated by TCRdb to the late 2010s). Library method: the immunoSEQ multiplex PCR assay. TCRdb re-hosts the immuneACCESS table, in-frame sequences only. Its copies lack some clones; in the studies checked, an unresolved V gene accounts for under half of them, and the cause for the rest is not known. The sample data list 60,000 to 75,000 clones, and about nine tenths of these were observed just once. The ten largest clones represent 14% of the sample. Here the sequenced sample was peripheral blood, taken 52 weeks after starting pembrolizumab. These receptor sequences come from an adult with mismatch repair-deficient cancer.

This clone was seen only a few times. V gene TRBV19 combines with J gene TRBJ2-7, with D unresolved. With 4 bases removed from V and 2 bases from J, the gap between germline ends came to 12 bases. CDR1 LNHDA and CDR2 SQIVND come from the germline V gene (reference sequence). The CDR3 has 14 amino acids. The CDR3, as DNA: TGTGCCAGTAGTACAACAAGTTCCCCCTACGAGCAGTACTTC. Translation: CASSTTSSPYEQYF.

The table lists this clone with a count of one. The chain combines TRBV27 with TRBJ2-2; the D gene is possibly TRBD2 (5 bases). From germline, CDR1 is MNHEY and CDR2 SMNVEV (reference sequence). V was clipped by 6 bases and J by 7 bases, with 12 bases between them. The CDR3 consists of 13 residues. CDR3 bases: TGTGCCAGCAGCCGGACCGGGGTCGGGGAGCTGTTTTTT. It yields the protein CASSRTGVGELFF.

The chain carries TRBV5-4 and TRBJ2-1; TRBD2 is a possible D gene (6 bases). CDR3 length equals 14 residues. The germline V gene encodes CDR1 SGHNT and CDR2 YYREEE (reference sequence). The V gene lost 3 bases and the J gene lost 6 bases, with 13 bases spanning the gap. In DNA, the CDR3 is TGTGCCAGCAGCTGGTCCGGGAGCTCCAATGAGCAGTTCTTC. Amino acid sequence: CASSWSGSSNEQFF.

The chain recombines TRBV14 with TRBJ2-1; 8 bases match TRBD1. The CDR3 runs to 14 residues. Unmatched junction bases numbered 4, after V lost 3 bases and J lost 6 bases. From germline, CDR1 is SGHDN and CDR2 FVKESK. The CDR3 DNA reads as TGTGCCAGCAGCCAGGAGACAGGGGTCAATGAGCAGTTCTTC. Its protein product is CASSQETGVNEQFF.

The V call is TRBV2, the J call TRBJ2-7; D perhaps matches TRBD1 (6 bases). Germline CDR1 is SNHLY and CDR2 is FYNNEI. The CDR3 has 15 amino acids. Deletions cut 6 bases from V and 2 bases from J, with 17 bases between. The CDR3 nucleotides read TGTGCCAGCAGGCCGGGACAAAAGACCCCCTACGAGCAGTACTTC. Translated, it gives CASRPGQKTPYEQYF.

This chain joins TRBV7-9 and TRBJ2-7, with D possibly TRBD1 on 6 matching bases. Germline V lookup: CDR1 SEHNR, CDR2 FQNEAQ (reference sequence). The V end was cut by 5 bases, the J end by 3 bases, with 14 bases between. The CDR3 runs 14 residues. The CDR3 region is CASSPPGQSYEQYF. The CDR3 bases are TGTGCCAGCAGCCCTCCGGGACAAAGCTACGAGCAGTACTTC.

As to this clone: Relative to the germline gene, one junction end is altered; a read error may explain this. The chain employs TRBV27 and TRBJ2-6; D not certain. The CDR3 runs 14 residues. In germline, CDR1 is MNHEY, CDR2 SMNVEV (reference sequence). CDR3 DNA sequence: TGTGCCAGTAGTTTTTTTGATGGGGCCAACGTCCTGACTTTC. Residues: CASSFFDGANVLTF.

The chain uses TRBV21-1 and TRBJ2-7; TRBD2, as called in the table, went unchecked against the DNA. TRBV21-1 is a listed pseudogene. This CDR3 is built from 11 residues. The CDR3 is CASARVYEQYF. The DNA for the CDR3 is TGTGCCAGCGCTCGGGTTTACGAGCAGTACTTC.

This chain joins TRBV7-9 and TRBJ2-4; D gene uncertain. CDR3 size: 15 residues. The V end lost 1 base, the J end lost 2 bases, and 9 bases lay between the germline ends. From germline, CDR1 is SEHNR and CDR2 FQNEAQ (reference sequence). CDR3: CASSLVLGSKNIQYF. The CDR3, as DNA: TGTGCCAGCAGCTTAGTCCTGGGCTCCAAAAACATTCAGTACTTC.

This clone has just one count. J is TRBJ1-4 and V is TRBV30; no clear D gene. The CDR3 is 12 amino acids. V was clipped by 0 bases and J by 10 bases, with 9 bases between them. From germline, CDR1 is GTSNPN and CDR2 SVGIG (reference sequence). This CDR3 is CAWSVPEGKLFF. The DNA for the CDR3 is TGTGCCTGGAGTGTACCCGAGGGAAAACTGTTTTTT.

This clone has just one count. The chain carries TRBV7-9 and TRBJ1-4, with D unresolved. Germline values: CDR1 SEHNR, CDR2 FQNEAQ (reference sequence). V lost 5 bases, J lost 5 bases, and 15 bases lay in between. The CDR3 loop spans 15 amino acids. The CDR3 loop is CASSPSLVLNEKLFF. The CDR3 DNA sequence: TGTGCCAGCAGCCCCTCCCTGGTACTCAATGAAAAACTGTTTTTT.

CDR3 sequence reads: CASTQSRVGNTEAFF. CDR3 bases: TGTGCCAGCACCCAATCTCGGGTGGGGAACACTGAAGCTTTCTTT. This chain uses TRBV2 with TRBJ1-1; no reliable D call. Germline V gives CDR1 SNHLY, CDR2 FYNNEI. This CDR3 has 15 amino acids. With 7 bases removed from V and 1 base from J, the gap between germline ends came to 16 bases.

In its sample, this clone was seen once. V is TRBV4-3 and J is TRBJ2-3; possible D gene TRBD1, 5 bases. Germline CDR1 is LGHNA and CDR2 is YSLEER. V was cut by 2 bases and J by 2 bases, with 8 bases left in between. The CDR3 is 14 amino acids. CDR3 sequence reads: CASSQQGYTDTQYF. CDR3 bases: TGCGCCAGCAGCCAACAGGGATACACAGATACGCAGTATTTT.

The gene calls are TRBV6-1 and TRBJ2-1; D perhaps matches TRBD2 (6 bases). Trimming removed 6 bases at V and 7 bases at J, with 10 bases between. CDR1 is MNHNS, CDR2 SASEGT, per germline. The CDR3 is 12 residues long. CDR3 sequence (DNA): TGTGCCAGCAGATGGGGGGAGAATGAGCAGTTCTTC. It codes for CASRWGENEQFF.

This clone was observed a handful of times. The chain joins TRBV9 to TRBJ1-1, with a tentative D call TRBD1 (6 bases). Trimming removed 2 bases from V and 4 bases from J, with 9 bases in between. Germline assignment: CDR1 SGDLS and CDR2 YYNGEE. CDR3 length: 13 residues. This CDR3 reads CASSVRGGTEAFF. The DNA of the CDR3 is TGTGCCAGCAGCGTTAGAGGGGGCACTGAAGCTTTCTTT. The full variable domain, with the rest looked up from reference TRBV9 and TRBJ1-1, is DSGVTQTPKHLITATGQRVTLRCSPRSGDLSVYWYQQSLDQGLQFLIQYYNGEERAKGNILERFSAQQFPDLHSELNLSSLELGDSALYFCASSVRGGTEAFFGQGTRLTVV.

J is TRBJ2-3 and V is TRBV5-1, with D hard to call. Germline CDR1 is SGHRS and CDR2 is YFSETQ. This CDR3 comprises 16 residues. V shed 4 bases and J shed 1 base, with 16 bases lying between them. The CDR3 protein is CASSPHAETRTDTQYF. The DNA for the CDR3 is TGCGCCAGCAGCCCCCATGCAGAGACACGCACAGATACGCAGTATTTT.

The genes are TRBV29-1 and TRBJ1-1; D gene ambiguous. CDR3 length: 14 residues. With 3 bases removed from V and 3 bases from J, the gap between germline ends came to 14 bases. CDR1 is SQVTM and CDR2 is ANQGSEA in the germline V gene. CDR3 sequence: CSVDMGISDTEAFF. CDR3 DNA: TGCAGCGTTGATATGGGGATTTCGGACACTGAAGCTTTCTTT.

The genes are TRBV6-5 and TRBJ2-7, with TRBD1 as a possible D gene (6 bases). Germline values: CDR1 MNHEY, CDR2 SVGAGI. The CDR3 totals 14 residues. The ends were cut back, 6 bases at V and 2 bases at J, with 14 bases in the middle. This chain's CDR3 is CASRYREDAYEQYF. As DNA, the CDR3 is TGTGCCAGCAGGTACAGGGAAGATGCCTACGAGCAGTACTTC.